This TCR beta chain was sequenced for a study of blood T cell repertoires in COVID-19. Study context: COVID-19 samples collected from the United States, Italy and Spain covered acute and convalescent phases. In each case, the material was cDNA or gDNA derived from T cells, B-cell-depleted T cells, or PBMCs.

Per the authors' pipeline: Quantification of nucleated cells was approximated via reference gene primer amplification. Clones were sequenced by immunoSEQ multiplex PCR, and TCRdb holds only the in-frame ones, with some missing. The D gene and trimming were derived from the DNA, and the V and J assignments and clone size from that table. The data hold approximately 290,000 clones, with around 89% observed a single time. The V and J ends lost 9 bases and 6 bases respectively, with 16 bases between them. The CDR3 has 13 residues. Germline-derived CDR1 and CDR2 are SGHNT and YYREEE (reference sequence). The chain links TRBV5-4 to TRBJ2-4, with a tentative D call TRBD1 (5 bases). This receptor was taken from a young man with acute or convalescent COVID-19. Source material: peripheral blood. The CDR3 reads CATRHSQGNIQYF. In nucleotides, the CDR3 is TGTGCCACCCGCCACTCTCAGGGAAACATTCAGTACTTC.